The 22 T cell receptor beta chains below all came from one sample that was sequenced in a study of blood T cell repertoires in COVID-19. This table comes from immunoSEQ multiplex PCR, and its TCRdb copy is limited to in-frame clones, with some not included. The data hold about 200,000 clones, with just under 85% observed a single time. Sequencing was performed on peripheral blood. Receptors were obtained from a human donor with acute or convalescent COVID-19. The donor label of this sample is uncertain.

Details on this clone: At the DNA level, this CDR3 is encoded by other sequences in the same sample as well. The chain couples TRBV19 to TRBJ2-5, with a tentative D call TRBD1 (6 bases). The CDR3 covers 16 residues. Germline CDR1 LNHDA, CDR2 SQIVND (reference sequence). Trimming pared 1 base from V and 5 bases from J, leaving 17 bases between. The DNA for the CDR3 is TGTGCCAGTAGTATAGCCCTCCAGGGGAAACAGGAGACCCAGTACTTC. Its protein product is CASSIALQGKQETQYF.

The chain carries TRBV28 and TRBJ1-1; D gene ambiguous. Trimming removed 10 bases from V and 3 bases from J, with 9 bases in between. Germline CDR1 MDHEN, CDR2 SYDVKM. CDR3 length equals 11 residues. In DNA form, the CDR3 reads TGTGCCACCGGGAGAGACACTGAAGCTTTCTTT. Amino acids: CATGRDTEAFF.

This chain links TRBV30 with TRBJ2-2, with D maybe TRBD2 (5 bases). This CDR3 is built from 14 residues. The ends were cut back, 2 bases at V and 5 bases at J, with 12 bases in the middle. The germline V gene has CDR1 GTSNPN and CDR2 SVGIG (reference sequence). In nucleotides, the CDR3 is TGTGCCTGGAGTAGTTGGGAGAGTACCGGGGAGCTGTTTTTT. It is translated as CAWSSWESTGELFF. The full variable domain, completed using reference TRBV30 and TRBJ2-2, is SQTIHQWPATLVQPVGSPLSLECTVEGTSNPNLYWYRQAAGRGLQLLFYSVGIGQISSEVPQNLSASRPQDRQFILSSKKLLLSDSGFYLCAWSSWESTGELFFGEGSRLTVL.

The genes are TRBV7-8 and TRBJ2-3; tentatively, D is TRBD1 (6 bases). Germline V gene lookup returns CDR1 SGHVS and CDR2 FQNEAQ. The CDR3 length is 14 residues. V was trimmed by 1 base and J by 6 bases, leaving 11 bases between them. CDR3 sequence (DNA): TGTGCCAGCAGCTTAGGCAGGGGCGAGGATACGCAGTATTTT. Translating gives CASSLGRGEDTQYF.

The DNA for the CDR3 is TGTGCCAGCAGTTCACCTACCCTCCCAGGGACCCAGTACTTC. Translation gives CASSSPTLPGTQYF. The chain joins TRBV28 to TRBJ2-5; no definite D call. The V gene lost 4 bases and the J gene lost 7 bases, with 16 bases spanning the gap. The CDR3 runs 14 residues. The V gene's germline CDR1 is MDHEN and CDR2 SYDVKM.

CDR3 in DNA: TGTGCCAGCAGTCCTACAGGGGCCTATGGCTACACCTTC. Its protein is CASSPTGAYGYTF. The V gene is TRBV12-3 or TRBV12-4, the J gene TRBJ1-2, with 7 positions matching TRBD1. After removal of 5 bases from V and 4 bases from J, the junction contained 4 bases not matched to a gene. The CDR3 sequence is 13 residues long.

V and J are TRBV28 and TRBJ2-1; 10 nucleotides align to TRBD2. Germline trimming cut 3 bases from V and 10 bases from J; bases unmatched to any gene: 12. The germline V gene has CDR1 MDHEN and CDR2 SYDVKM. The CDR3 contains 16 residues. The DNA for the CDR3 is TGTGCCAGCAGTTTCGACGGGCTAGCGGGAGTAGAGGAGCAGTTCTTC. It codes for CASSFDGLAGVEEQFF.

This clone showed up just once. In DNA form, the CDR3 reads TGTGCCAGCAGCCGTAACAGGGTTGGCACCGGGGAGCTGTTTTTT. Its translation: CASSRNRVGTGELFF. The chain links TRBV7-2 to TRBJ2-2; a possible D gene is TRBD1 (6 bases). CDR3 length: 15 amino acids. Trimming pared 5 bases from V and 4 bases from J, leaving 14 bases between. Germline loops: CDR1 SGHTA, CDR2 FQGNSA.

The chain uses TRBV4-1 and TRBJ1-2; D perhaps matches TRBD1 (5 bases). Germline lookup yields CDR1 MGHRA and CDR2 YSYEKL. This CDR3 comprises 14 residues. Trimming left V 4 bases short and J 2 bases short, with 11 bases between. The CDR3 DNA is TGCGCCAGCAGCCCGCCCGACAGAAACTATGGCTACACCTTC. Translation gives CASSPPDRNYGYTF.

Turning to this clone: Other DNA sequences of this sample code for an identical CDR3. CDR3 region: CASSVAGGTDTQYF. In nucleotides, the CDR3 is TGTGCCAGCAGTGTAGCGGGGGGCACAGATACGCAGTATTTT. The chain combines TRBV6-4 with TRBJ2-3, with 9 nucleotides matching TRBD2. There are 14 residues in the CDR3. The V and J ends lost 4 bases and 1 base, in that order; junction bases with no gene match: 0. Germline loops: CDR1 MRHNA, CDR2 SNTAGT.

The rearrangement links TRBV3-1 (or the pseudogene TRBV3-2) to TRBJ2-3, with 7 bases that match TRBD2. There are 14 residues in the CDR3. After removal of 5 bases from V and 3 bases from J, the junction contained 5 bases not matched to a gene. Germline CDR1 is LGHDT and CDR2 is YNNKEL (reference sequence). The DNA of the CDR3 is TGTGCCAGCAGCAAACGACTAGCTACAGATACGCAGTATTTT. It is translated as CASSKRLATDTQYF.

This clone came up once. The chain carries TRBV6-6 and TRBJ1-1; D call uncertain. Germline CDR1 MNHNY, CDR2 SVGAGI (reference sequence). The V end was cut by 4 bases, the J end by 5 bases, with 5 bases between. The CDR3 has 11 residues. The CDR3 DNA is TGTGCCAGCAGTTTTTATACTGAAGCTTTCTTT. It codes for CASSFYTEAFF.

This clone was found a few times. V usage is TRBV18 and J usage is TRBJ1-1; 9 bases agree with TRBD1. Germline CDR1 KGHSH, CDR2 LQKENI. Unmatched junction bases numbered 9, after V lost 2 bases and J lost 5 bases. This CDR3 is built from 16 residues. Here the CDR3 DNA reads TGTGCCAGCTCACCAGGACAGGGGTACGGGGGTACTGAAGCTTTCTTT. It codes for CASSPGQGYGGTEAFF. Full variable domain (outside the CDR3, taken from reference TRBV18 and TRBJ1-1): NAGVMQNPRHLVRRRGQEARLRCSPMKGHSHVYWYRQLPEEGLKFMVYLQKENIIDESGMPKERFSAEFPKEGPSILRIQQVVRGDSAAYFCASSPGQGYGGTEAFFGQGTRLTVV.

The V and J genes are TRBV5-5 and TRBJ2-3; 10 nucleotides match TRBD2. The germline V gene encodes CDR1 SGHKS and CDR2 YYEKEE (reference sequence). V lost 4 bases to trimming and J lost 4 bases; unmatched junction nucleotides: 9. The CDR3 runs to 16 residues. CDR3 DNA: TGTGCCAGCAGCCCTGTCCCAGCGGGAGGGCCAGATACGCAGTATTTT. Amino acids: CASSPVPAGGPDTQYF.

The chain couples TRBV24-1 to TRBJ2-5, with 7 bases identical to TRBD1. This CDR3 contains 14 residues. V shed 3 bases and J 4 bases; nucleotides not matched to a gene: 4. Germline CDR1 is KGHDR and CDR2 is SFDVKD. CDR3 nucleotides: TGTGCCACCAGTGATGCACAGGGGACAGAGACCCAGTACTTC. Translating it yields CATSDAQGTETQYF.

This chain uses TRBV19 with TRBJ2-1; TRBD2 aligns across 9 bases. This CDR3 is built from 15 residues. The J segment lost 9 bases and the V segment lost 3 bases, leaving 9 bases of the junction unmatched. In germline, CDR1 is LNHDA, CDR2 SQIVND (reference sequence). CDR3 loop: CASSMGASGNFEQFF. The CDR3 DNA sequence: TGTGCCAGTAGTATGGGGGCTAGCGGGAATTTTGAGCAGTTCTTC.

This chain links TRBV6-6 with TRBJ1-5; TRBD1 is a possible D gene (5 bases). Per germline, CDR1 MNHNY and CDR2 SVGAGI (reference sequence). This CDR3 region has 14 residues. The germline V and J ends were trimmed by 6 bases and 3 bases, with 12 bases remaining between them. CDR3 residues: CASRSIGVNQPQHF. The CDR3 DNA sequence: TGTGCCAGCAGGTCGATAGGGGTCAATCAGCCCCAGCATTTT.

The chain is built from TRBV30 and TRBJ2-7; 7 positions agree with TRBD1. Germline lookup yields CDR1 GTSNPN and CDR2 SVGIG (reference sequence). The CDR3 is 14 residues long. V lost 4 bases and J lost 0; bases outside the gene matches: 6. CDR3 residues: CAWNTGESSYEQYF. CDR3 nucleotides: TGTGCCTGGAACACAGGGGAAAGCTCCTACGAGCAGTACTTC. Looking up the rest from reference TRBV30 and TRBJ2-7 gives the full variable domain: SQTIHQWPATLVQPVGSPLSLECTVEGTSNPNLYWYRQAAGRGLQLLFYSVGIGQISSEVPQNLSASRPQDRQFILSSKKLLLSDSGFYLCAWNTGESSYEQYFGPGTRLTVT.

The rearrangement joins TRBV27 to TRBJ1-1, with D possibly TRBD1 on 5 matching bases. V lost 2 bases and J 4 bases, leaving 20 bases between the germline ends. Germline V gene lookup returns CDR1 MNHEY and CDR2 SMNVEV (reference sequence). This CDR3 is built from 17 residues. CDR3: CASSLKPRSGDGTEAFF. As DNA, the CDR3 is TGTGCCAGCAGTTTAAAGCCCAGGTCGGGGGATGGCACTGAAGCTTTCTTT.

This clone was picked up one time. The identical CDR3 is also encoded by other nucleotide sequences in the sample. The V call is TRBV30, the J call TRBJ1-1; 7 nucleotides agree with TRBD1. CDR3 size: 12 residues. Losses at the gene ends were 4 bases for V and 1 base for J; bases not matched to a gene: 0. Germline CDR1 is GTSNPN and CDR2 is SVGIG (reference sequence). CDR3 sequence: CAWTGGNTEAFF. The CDR3 DNA sequence: TGTGCCTGGACAGGGGGGAACACTGAAGCTTTCTTT. The entire variable domain, with the rest obtained from reference TRBV30 and TRBJ1-1, is as follows: SQTIHQWPATLVQPVGSPLSLECTVEGTSNPNLYWYRQAAGRGLQLLFYSVGIGQISSEVPQNLSASRPQDRQFILSSKKLLLSDSGFYLCAWTGGNTEAFFGQGTRLTVV.

The V gene is TRBV24-1, the J gene TRBJ1-3, with a possible D match to TRBD1 (6 bases). CDR3 length: 15 amino acids. Germline CDR1 reads KGHDR; CDR2 reads SFDVKD. Trimming removed 3 bases at V and 4 bases at J, with 12 bases between. The CDR3 protein is CATSDAPGQGNTIYF. CDR3 DNA: TGTGCCACCAGTGATGCCCCGGGACAAGGAAACACCATATATTTT.

This chain uses TRBV19 with TRBJ1-2; 7 nucleotides match TRBD1. The CDR3 is made up of 16 amino acids. CDR1 is LNHDA, CDR2 SQIVND, per germline (reference sequence). V shed 6 bases, J shed 9 bases, and the junction held 19 bases outside the gene matches. CDR3 in DNA: TGTGCCAGTAGCAGTATATCCCCTCGACAGGGCGATAGCTACACCTTC. The encoded protein is CASSSISPRQGDSYTF.